Listed below are T cell receptor beta chains from one sample, sequenced in a study of shared clonotypes between healthy human individuals. This table comes from immunoSEQ multiplex PCR, and its TCRdb copy is limited to in-frame clones, with some not included. The data contain about 1.1 million clones, approximately 78% of them singletons. Material: memory CD4+ T cells from PBMCs. Receptors originate from a man aged 18-30 years in good health. Some clones in this sample may be carry-over from other donors' samples. The CDR3 runs from the conserved cysteine through the conserved F or W. D genes are given only for firm matches. Where a row states a size, it is once, few, many or the class of an expanded clone; other rows omit it.

TRBJ2-3 | 14 | few | TRBV5-1 | . | TGCGCCAGCACGCAGGACCCACACACAGATACGCAGTATTTT | CASTQDPHTDTQYF
TRBJ1-4 | 16 | . | TRBV5-1 | . | TGCGCCAGCAGCTTGATCGCGCTTGCAACTAATGAAAAACTGTTTTTT | CASSLIALATNEKLFF
TRBJ1-1 | 12 | . | TRBV28 | TRBD1 | TGTGCCAGCACCGACAGGGAGACTGAAGCTTTCTTT | CASTDRETEAFF
TRBJ2-3 | 14 | . | TRBV29-1 | . | TGCAGCGTTGTCCCCGCGCGGGGTTCAGATACGCAGTATTTT | CSVVPARGSDTQYF
TRBJ1-4 | 15 | . | TRBV15 | . | TGTGCCACCAGCAGACGGGGGGGCACTAATGAAAAACTGTTTTTT | CATSRRGGTNEKLFF
TRBJ2-5 | 15 | . | TRBV7-2 | . | TGTGCCAGCAGCTTTACTTTGGGGGGTCAAGAGACCCAGTACTTC | CASSFTLGGQETQYF
TRBJ2-7 | 15 | . | TRBV5-4 | . | TGTGCCAGCAGCCTCAGTGGGGAGCGACCCTACGAGCAGTACTTC | CASSLSGERPYEQYF
TRBJ1-4 | 13 | once | TRBV5-6 | . | TGTGCCAGCAGCTTGGGGCGGAATGAAAAACTGTTTTTT | CASSLGRNEKLFF
TRBJ1-2 | 14 | once | TRBV11-1 | . | TGTGCCAGCAGCTTTTGGAATACAGGGAAAGGCTACACCTTC | CASSFWNTGKGYTF
TRBJ2-4 | 16 | . | TRBV6-1 | TRBD2 | TGTGCCAGCAGTGAAGCGGGACTAGCCCCTCTTAACATTCAGTACTTC | CASSEAGLAPLNIQYF
TRBJ1-2 | 16 | . | TRBV19 | . | TGTGCCAGTAGTATAGAAGGAGGCCCAGCTAACTATGGCTACACCTTC | CASSIEGGPANYGYTF
TRBJ2-5 | 18 | . | TRBV27 | TRBD1 | TGTGCCAGCACCCGTAAGCCTCCGGGACAGGGATCCCAAGAGACCCAGTACTTC | CASTRKPPGQGSQETQYF
TRBJ1-1 | 13 | . | TRBV28 | TRBD1 | TGTGCCAGCAGTCTCAGACAGGGCTATGAAGCTTTCTTT | CASSLRQGYEAFF
TRBJ2-1 | 16 | many | TRBV19 | TRBD2 | TGTGCCAGTAGTATAGTGGCTAGCGGAGCCTCCCATGAGCAGTTCTTC | CASSIVASGASHEQFF
TRBJ2-6 | 16 | . | TRBV7-8 | . | TGTGCCAGCAGCTACAGATCGGGGAGTGGGGCCAACGTCCTGACTTTC | CASSYRSGSGANVLTF
TRBJ2-2 | 15 | . | TRBV2 | TRBD1 | TGTGCCAGGACAGGGTCCCAGCTGAACACCGGGGAGCTGTTTTTT | CARTGSQLNTGELFF
TRBJ2-1 | 15 | . | TRBV9 | TRBD2 | TGTGCCAGCAGCGAACAGGGACTAGCAGTCAATGAGCAGTTCTTC | CASSEQGLAVNEQFF
TRBJ1-6 | 14 | . | TRBV7-8 | TRBD1 | TGTGCCAGCAGCTTGACAGGGAAGGATTCACCCCTCCACTTT | CASSLTGKDSPLHF
TRBJ1-2 | 19 | . | TRBV5-8 | . | TGTGCCAGCAGCTCCCACAAGGGACCGCTGGGAGGCCGTTTAGATGGCTACACCTTC | CASSSHKGPLGGRLDGYTF
TRBJ1-2 | 12 | . | TRBV25-1 | . | TGTGCCACCACCCAGGCGGGAAGCGGCTACACCTTC | CATTQAGSGYTF
TRBJ2-3 | 13 | . | TRBV27 | . | TGTGCCAGCAGTTACAGCCGCACAGATACGCAGTATTTT | CASSYSRTDTQYF
TRBJ2-7 | 14 | . | TRBV10-1 | . | TGCGCCAGGACGGGAGGGACAGGGCCCTACGAGCAGTACTTC | CARTGGTGPYEQYF
TRBJ2-1 | 11 | . | TRBV5-4 | . | TGTGCCAGCAGCTTGCCCAATGAGCAGTTCTTC | CASSLPNEQFF
TRBJ1-1 | 12 | . | TRBV19 | . | TGTGCCAGTAGTATCCGGGGGGGTTCAGCTTTCTTT | CASSIRGGSAFF
TRBJ2-1 | 13 | . | TRBV2 | . | TGTGCCAGCAATCTGGGACTGGGCGATGAGCAGTTCTTC | CASNLGLGDEQFF
TRBJ2-6 | 15 | . | TRBV5-1 | . | TGCGCCAGCAGCTTGTTGAGGTCTGGGGCCAACGTCCTGACTTTC | CASSLLRSGANVLTF
TRBJ1-5 | 18 | . | TRBV18 | TRBD1 | TGTGCCAGCTCACCAAGGGGTACAGGGGGCATGGGCAATCAGCCCCAGCATTTT | CASSPRGTGGMGNQPQHF
TRBJ2-3 | 18 | . | TRBV4-3 | . | TGCGCCAGCAGCCCACTCTCCTCCCACAGGGGAGGGACAGATACGCAGTATTTT | CASSPLSSHRGGTDTQYF
TRBJ2-7 | 13 | . | TRBV28 | . | TGTGCCAGCAGACGGGACGGTTCCTACGAGCAGTACTTC | CASRRDGSYEQYF
TRBJ1-5 | 14 | many | TRBV4-1 | . | TGCGCCAGCAGCCAAGTTCTCGGCAATCAGCCCCAGCATTTT | CASSQVLGNQPQHF
TRBJ1-2 | 13 | few | TRBV4-3 | . | TGCGCCAGCAGCCAAGAAGGTGTGTATGGCTACACCTTC | CASSQEGVYGYTF
TRBJ2-1 | 12 | once | TRBV12-5 | . | TGTGCTAGTGGCCGGACGGGGAATGAGCAGTTCTTC | CASGRTGNEQFF
TRBJ2-7 | 13 | . | TRBV30 | TRBD2 | TGTGCCTGGAGCCCGGGACTAGGCTACGAGCAGTACTTC | CAWSPGLGYEQYF
TRBJ1-5 | 14 | once | TRBV6-5 | . | TGTGCCAGCAGTCCTTACAGGGAGGGACAGCCCCAGCATTTT | CASSPYREGQPQHF
TRBJ2-3 | 19 | few | TRBV5-1 | TRBD2 | TGCGCCAGCAGCGACACCGGGACTAGCGGGTTAACTAGCACAGATACGCAGTATTTT | CASSDTGTSGLTSTDTQYF
TRBJ2-5 | 15 | . | TRBV18 | . | TGTGCCAGCTCACCACCGTTCTTCCAGCAAGAGACCCAGTACTTC | CASSPPFFQQETQYF
TRBJ2-5 | 13 | . | TRBV18 | . | TGTGCCAGCTCCCATGACAGGTTTGGGACCCAGTACTTC | CASSHDRFGTQYF
TRBJ1-1 | 14 | . | TRBV29-1 | . | TGCAGCGTTGCTGGGGGCCAGTCGGCAAATGAAGCTTTCTTT | CSVAGGQSANEAFF
TRBJ2-7 | 13 | . | TRBV5-1 | . | TGCGCCAGCAGCGGAGGTCAATCCTACGAGCAGTACTTC | CASSGGQSYEQYF
TRBJ2-5 | 16 | . | TRBV5-4 | TRBD2 | TGTGCCAGCAGCTCCGGGACTAGCGGACTTCAAGAGACCCAGTACTTC | CASSSGTSGLQETQYF
TRBJ1-1 | 12 | . | TRBV28 | . | TGTGCCAGCAGTTTAACCAACACTGAAGCTTTCTTT | CASSLTNTEAFF
TRBJ2-3 | 14 | . | TRBV28 | . | TGTGCCAGCAGCACCGGGACTAGCACAGATACGCAGTATTTT | CASSTGTSTDTQYF
TRBJ2-6 | 15 | . | TRBV6-1 | . | TGTGCCAGCAGTGCCAAGGGGGCTGGGGCCAACGTCCTGACTTTC | CASSAKGAGANVLTF
TRBJ2-7 | 15 | . | TRBV5-1 | . | TGCGCCAGCAGCTTGGAACCGACGAGCTCCTACGAGCAGTACTTC | CASSLEPTSSYEQYF
TRBJ1-1 | 13 | once | TRBV5-4 | . | TGTGCCAGCAGCTTCGACAGTTTTCGGATAGCTTTCTTT | CASSFDSFRIAFF
TRBJ2-3 | 13 | once | TRBV9 | . | TGTGCCAGCAGCGTAGTTAGCACAGATACGCAGTATTTT | CASSVVSTDTQYF
TRBJ1-2 | 14 | . | TRBV28 | TRBD1 | TGTGCCAGCAGTGTAGAGGACAGGGCCTATGGCTACACCTTC | CASSVEDRAYGYTF
TRBJ2-2 | 17 | . | TRBV15 | . | TGTGCCACCAGCAGAGATCAGGAAACATTATACACCGGGGAGCTGTTTTTT | CATSRDQETLYTGELFF
TRBJ2-5 | 16 | . | TRBV28 | TRBD1 | TGTGCCAGCAGTAGATGGACAGGGTTAGTCCAAGAGACCCAGTACTTC | CASSRWTGLVQETQYF
TRBJ2-7 | 17 | . | TRBV7-9 | TRBD2 | TGTGCCAGCAGCCTTGGGGCCTCTAGCGGGAGTGTATACGAGCAGTACTTC | CASSLGASSGSVYEQYF
TRBJ2-5 | 12 | . | TRBV30 | . | TGTGCCTGGAGTGTAGTCAAAGAGACCCAGTACTTC | CAWSVVKETQYF
TRBJ2-7 | 13 | once | TRBV27 | . | TGTGCCAGCAGTTTACAGGGGACCTACGAGCAGTACTTC | CASSLQGTYEQYF
TRBJ2-3 | 16 | . | TRBV19 | TRBD1 | TGTGCCAGTAGTATGGGCCGGGACAGGGGCACAGATACGCAGTATTTT | CASSMGRDRGTDTQYF
TRBJ2-2 | 13 | once | TRBV6-5 | . | TGTGCCAGCAGCCGACAGCTTACCGGGGAGCTGTTTTTT | CASSRQLTGELFF
TRBJ1-3 | 14 | once | TRBV28 | . | TGTGCCAGCTCCGTCCCTTCGAGGGGAAACACCATATATTTT | CASSVPSRGNTIYF